These T cell receptor beta chains were read from a single sample in a study of graft-versus-host responses after intestinal transplantation. Sequenced by immunoSEQ multiplex PCR; TCRdb stores in-frame clones only, minus some. This table holds over 85,000 clones, 85% to 95% found once. Antigens of these TCRs are unknown. The sequences come from unstimulated CD8+ T cells sorted from spleen or lymph node cells, collected before intestinal transplant. Receptors originate from a human donor who received an intestinal transplant. Both conserved end residues are trimmed from each CDR3. The D gene is left open where the match is weak.

TRBV7-3	TRBJ2-3	TRBD2	ASSLSGLGGTDTQY
TRBV11-2	TRBJ2-7	TRBD2	ASSSSEGLAAPYEQY
TRBV18	TRBJ1-5	TRBD1	ASSPDRELQPQH
TRBV19	TRBJ2-7	-	ASSIGTDYEQY
TRBV7-8	TRBJ1-5	TRBD1	ASRLTGTVGSNQPQH
TRBV9	TRBJ2-1	-	ASSVVPEQDEQF
TRBV27	TRBJ2-7	TRBD2	ASSLVTSGNYYEQY
TRBV7-2	TRBJ2-1	TRBD2	ASSLFGLAGNPGNEQF
TRBV15	TRBJ2-1	-	ATSKMEEQF
TRBV9	TRBJ2-3	TRBD1	ASSFTGGFTDTQY
TRBV5-4	TRBJ2-5	TRBD2	ASSLWLAAETQY
TRBV27	TRBJ2-2	TRBD2	ASSPVALAGANTGELF
TRBV27	TRBJ2-1	TRBD2	ATKREAWGWNEQF
TRBV29-1	TRBJ2-2	TRBD2	SVPGRATGELF
TRBV11-2	TRBJ2-3	-	ASSLIPELSTDTQY
TRBV4-1	TRBJ2-5	-	ASSQGISVQETQY
TRBV19	TRBJ2-1	-	ASSSGPYNEQF
TRBV5-4	TRBJ2-1	-	ASSAQQGYNEQF
TRBV11-2	TRBJ2-2	-	AAPSPGGIDTGELF
TRBV27	TRBJ1-1	-	ASRRDAFRVDISEAF
TRBV9	TRBJ2-2	-	ASRGLRTGELF
TRBV6-5	TRBJ1-5	-	ASSLYVTGAQH
TRBV28	TRBJ2-7	-	ASTEGFGFGEQY
TRBV7-8	TRBJ2-7	-	ASSFGPYEQY
TRBV6-5	TRBJ2-5	-	ASSYSISSQETQY
TRBV9	TRBJ2-1	TRBD2	ASSVVERTSGEQF
TRBV7-8	TRBJ1-1	TRBD1	ASSLGLDRGDTEAF
TRBV5-8	TRBJ1-2	TRBD1	ASRGTGEEEPYGYT
TRBV7-6	TRBJ2-7	TRBD2	ASSRTSGSSEQY
TRBV11-2	TRBJ1-1	TRBD1	ASSLGRDRTEAF
TRBV7-9	TRBJ2-5	TRBD2	ASSSGLAGGPDETQY
TRBV5-4	TRBJ2-3	TRBD2	ASSLGPGGPRDTQY
TRBV30	TRBJ2-7	-	AWSVPAGTYEQY
TRBV5-4	TRBJ2-1	TRBD2	ASLTSGRQDEQF
TRBV7-6	TRBJ2-7	TRBD2	ASSAGLAGRDEQY
TRBV11-1	TRBJ2-1	-	ASSLRQASSYNEQF
TRBV13	TRBJ2-1	TRBD2	ASSSVLAGREQF
TRBV29-1	TRBJ2-7	-	SVEQGGTYEQY
TRBV7-8	TRBJ1-5	-	ASSRREEQPQH
TRBV14	TRBJ2-3	-	ASSQVAGPPPY
TRBV29-1	TRBJ1-1	TRBD1	SVANGTGPNTEAF
TRBV5-1	TRBJ2-3	TRBD1	ASSLGDRTGGSYPTTDTQY
TRBV6-5	TRBJ2-1	TRBD2	ASSSSGIYNEQF
TRBV30	TRBJ2-5	-	AWRPRQRETQY
TRBV5-1	TRBJ2-1	-	ASSGPERGSYNEQF
TRBV6-5	TRBJ1-2	TRBD1	ASSYSDREDGYT
TRBV5-1	TRBJ2-1	TRBD2	ASRSGGNEQF
TRBV29-1	TRBJ2-7	-	SVVQVGEQY
TRBV27	TRBJ2-7	TRBD2	ASSSGGAYEQY
TRBV20-1	TRBJ2-1	TRBD1	SAAQGNEQF
TRBV7-9	TRBJ2-1	-	ASSLLSRGSYNEQF
TRBV2	TRBJ2-1	TRBD2	ASSPRTSGGYNEQF
TRBV4-2	TRBJ2-7	TRBD2	ASSQDLGEGYEQY
TRBV6-5	TRBJ2-3	TRBD2	ASSWGTSGIADTQY
TRBV4-1	TRBJ1-5	-	ASSQVQGNQPQH
TRBV19	TRBJ2-7	TRBD1	ASSLTGLNEQY
TRBV10-2	TRBJ2-1	-	ASRAGTANEQF
TRBV19	TRBJ1-1	-	ASSRPGLVGNTEAF